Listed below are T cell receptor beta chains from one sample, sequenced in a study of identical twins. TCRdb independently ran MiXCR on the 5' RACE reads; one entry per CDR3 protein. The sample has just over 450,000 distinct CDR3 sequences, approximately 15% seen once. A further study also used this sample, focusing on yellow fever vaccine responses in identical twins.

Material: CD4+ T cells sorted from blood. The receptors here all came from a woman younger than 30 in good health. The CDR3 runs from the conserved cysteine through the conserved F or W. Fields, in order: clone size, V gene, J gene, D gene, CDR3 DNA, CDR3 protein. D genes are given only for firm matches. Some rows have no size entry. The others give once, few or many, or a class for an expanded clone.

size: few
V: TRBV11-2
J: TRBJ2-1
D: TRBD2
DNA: TGTGCCAGCAGCTCCCTGAGGGCTCCTAGCGGGAGCTCTTTTTACAATGAGCAGTTCTTC
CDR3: CASSSLRAPSGSSFYNEQFF

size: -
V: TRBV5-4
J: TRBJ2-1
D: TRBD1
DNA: TGTGCCAGCAGCTCCGGACAGGTACGGGAGCAGTTCTTC
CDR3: CASSSGQVREQFF

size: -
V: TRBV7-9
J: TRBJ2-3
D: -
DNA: TGTGCCAGCAGCCCTAGCAACCCGACGCAGTATTTT
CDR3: CASSPSNPTQYF

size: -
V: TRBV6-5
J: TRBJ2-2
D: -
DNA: TGTGCTGCAAGCAGGGGGGGCGGGGAGCTGTTTTTT
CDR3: CAASRGGGELFF

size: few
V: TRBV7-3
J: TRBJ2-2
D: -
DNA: TGTGCCAGCTCTCTGCTTGGGCCGATGAACACCGGGGAGCTGTTTTTT
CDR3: CASSLLGPMNTGELFF

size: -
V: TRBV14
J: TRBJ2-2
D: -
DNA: TGTGCCAGCAGCCAAGTTCTCCCCAGCGGGTCGAACACCGGGGAGCTGCTTTTT
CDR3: CASSQVLPSGSNTGELLF

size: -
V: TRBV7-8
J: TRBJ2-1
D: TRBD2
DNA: TGTGCCAGCAGCAGACTAGCGATCACTTACAATGAGCAGTTCTTC
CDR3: CASSRLAITYNEQFF

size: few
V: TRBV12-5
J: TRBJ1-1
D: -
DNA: TGTGCTAAAGATAAGAAGGGGAACACTGAAGCTTTCTTT
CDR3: CAKDKKGNTEAFF

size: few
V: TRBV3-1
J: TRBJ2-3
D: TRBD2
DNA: TGTGCCAGCAGCCAAGATCGTAGCGGGGGCACAGATACGCAGTATTTT
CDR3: CASSQDRSGGTDTQYF

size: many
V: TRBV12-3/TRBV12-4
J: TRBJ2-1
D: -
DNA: TGTGCCAGCAGTTTATTCCGGACAGAGCAGTTCTTC
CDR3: CASSLFRTEQFF

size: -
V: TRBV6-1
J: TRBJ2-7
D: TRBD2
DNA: TGTGCCAGCAAATGGACTAGCGGTTCACAAGGCTACGAGCAGTACTTC
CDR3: CASKWTSGSQGYEQYF

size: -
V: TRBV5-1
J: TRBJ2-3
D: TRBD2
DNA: TGCGCCAGCAGCTTGGACGGACTAGCGGGAATGAATACGCAGTATTTT
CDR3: CASSLDGLAGMNTQYF

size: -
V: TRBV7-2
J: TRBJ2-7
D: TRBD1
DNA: TGTGCCAGCAGCCCGAGACAGGGGAGTGCTTACGAGCAGTACTTC
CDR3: CASSPRQGSAYEQYF

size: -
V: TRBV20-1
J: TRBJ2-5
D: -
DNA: TGCAGTTCGACGAATTACCTTTTTAAAGAGACCCAGTACTTC
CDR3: CSSTNYLFKETQYF

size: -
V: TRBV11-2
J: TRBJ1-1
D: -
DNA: TGTGCCAGCAGACCCACAGCGTCTAACACTGAAGCTTTCTTT
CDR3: CASRPTASNTEAFF

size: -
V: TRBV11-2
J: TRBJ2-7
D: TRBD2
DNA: TGTGCCAGCAGCTTAGTTGCGGGAGGTTCCGAGCAGTACTTC
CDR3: CASSLVAGGSEQYF

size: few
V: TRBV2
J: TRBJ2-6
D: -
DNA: TGTGCCAGCAGTGACGGGGGCCGCTCTGGGGCCAACGTCCTGACTTTC
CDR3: CASSDGGRSGANVLTF

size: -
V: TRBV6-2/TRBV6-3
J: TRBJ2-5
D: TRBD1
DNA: TGTGCCAGCAGTCCCGGACAGGGGCGGGGAGAGACCCAGTACTTC
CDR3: CASSPGQGRGETQYF

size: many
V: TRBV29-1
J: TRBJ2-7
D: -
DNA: TGCAGCGTTGAAGGTTTGCCAGGGGACGAGCAGTACTTC
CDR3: CSVEGLPGDEQYF

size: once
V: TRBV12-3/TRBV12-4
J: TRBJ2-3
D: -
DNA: TGTGCCAGCAGTCGACAGAGCGGGAGCACAGATACGCAGTATTTT
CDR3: CASSRQSGSTDTQYF

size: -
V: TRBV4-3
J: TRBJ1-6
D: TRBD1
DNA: TGCGCCAGCAGCCTCGGACAGGATAATTCACCCCTCCACTTT
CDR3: CASSLGQDNSPLHF

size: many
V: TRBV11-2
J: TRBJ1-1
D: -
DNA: TGTGCCAGCAGCTTTCTAGGGGGCACTGAAGCTTTCTTT
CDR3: CASSFLGGTEAFF

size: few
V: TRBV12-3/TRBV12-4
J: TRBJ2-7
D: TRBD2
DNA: TGTGCCAGCAGCCACGCGAAGCGGGGGACCTACGAGCAGTACTTC
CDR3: CASSHAKRGTYEQYF

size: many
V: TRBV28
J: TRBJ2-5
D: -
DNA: TGTGCCAGCAGTCCCGGGCTAAATCAAGGGACCCAGTACTTC
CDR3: CASSPGLNQGTQYF

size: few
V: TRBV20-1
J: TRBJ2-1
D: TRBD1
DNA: TGCAGTGCTGCTCCTCTGGGACAGACCTACAATGAGCAGTTCTTC
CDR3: CSAAPLGQTYNEQFF

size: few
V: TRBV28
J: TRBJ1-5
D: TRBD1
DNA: TGTGCCAGCAGGTTGACAGGGAGCAATCAGCCCCAGCATTTT
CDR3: CASRLTGSNQPQHF

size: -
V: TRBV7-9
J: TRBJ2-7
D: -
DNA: TGTGCCAGCAGCTGGAGGGGCGCCTACGAGCAGTACTTC
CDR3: CASSWRGAYEQYF

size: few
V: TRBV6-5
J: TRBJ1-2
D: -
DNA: TGTGCCAGCAATGGTGACTATGGCTACACCTTC
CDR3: CASNGDYGYTF

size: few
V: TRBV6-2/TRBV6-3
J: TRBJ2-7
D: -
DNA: TGTGCCAGCAGTTGGGGATCCTACGAGCAGTACTTC
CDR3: CASSWGSYEQYF

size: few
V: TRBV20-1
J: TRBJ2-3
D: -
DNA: TGCAGTGCCCAGTTCAATCCCACAGATACGCAGTATTTT
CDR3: CSAQFNPTDTQYF

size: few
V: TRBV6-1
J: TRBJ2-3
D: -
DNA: TGTGCCAGCAGGCCAGGGTCCACAGATACGCAGTATTTT
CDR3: CASRPGSTDTQYF

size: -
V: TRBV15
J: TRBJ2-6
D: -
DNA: TGTGCCACAAGCGACTACCGGGGGTCCCCTGGGGCCAACGTCCTGACTTTC
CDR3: CATSDYRGSPGANVLTF

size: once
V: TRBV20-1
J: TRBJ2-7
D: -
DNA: TGCAGTGCCCGGGAGCGGGTCTACGAGCAGTACTTC
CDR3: CSARERVYEQYF

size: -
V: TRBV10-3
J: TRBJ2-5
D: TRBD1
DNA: TGTGCCACCAGGGACAGCCAAGAGACCCAGTACTTC
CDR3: CATRDSQETQYF

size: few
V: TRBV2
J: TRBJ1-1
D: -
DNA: TGTGCCAGCCGCGGGGTCCTGAACACTGAAGCTTTCTTT
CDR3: CASRGVLNTEAFF

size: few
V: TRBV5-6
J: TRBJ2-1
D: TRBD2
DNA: TGTGCCAGCAGCTTGGCTAGCGGGATCGCGCAGTTCTTC
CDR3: CASSLASGIAQFF

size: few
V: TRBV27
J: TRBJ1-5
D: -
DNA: TGTGCCAGCAGTCGCATTAGTAATCAGCCCCAGCATTTT
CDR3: CASSRISNQPQHF

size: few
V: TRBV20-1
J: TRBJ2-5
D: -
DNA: TGCAGTGCTAGAGGGTCAGGAGGGGGCGGGGAGACCCAGTACTTC
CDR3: CSARGSGGGGETQYF

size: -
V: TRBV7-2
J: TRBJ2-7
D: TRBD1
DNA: TGTGCCAGCAGCCCGTACAGGGGGGCGCCCTACGAGCAGTACTTC
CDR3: CASSPYRGAPYEQYF

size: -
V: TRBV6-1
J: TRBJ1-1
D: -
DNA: TGTGCCTGCCTACGGGGGGGCCTTACCGGGAACACTGAAGCTTTCTTT
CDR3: CACLRGGLTGNTEAFF

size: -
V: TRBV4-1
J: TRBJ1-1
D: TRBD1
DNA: TGCGCCAGCACACCGGGACAGGGGGTGATAGTGAACACTGAAGCTTTCTTT
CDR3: CASTPGQGVIVNTEAFF

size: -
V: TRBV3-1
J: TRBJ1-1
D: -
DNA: TGTGCCAGCAGCCAAGTAGGCGGGAACACTGAAGCTTTCTTT
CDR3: CASSQVGGNTEAFF

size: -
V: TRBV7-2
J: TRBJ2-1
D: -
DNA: TGTGCCAGCAGCTTAGGGACGGGGCACAATGAGCAGTTCTTC
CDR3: CASSLGTGHNEQFF

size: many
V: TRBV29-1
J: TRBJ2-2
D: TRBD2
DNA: TGCAGCGTTGAAGTTCTAGCGGGGGGCCACACCGGGGAGCTGTTTTTT
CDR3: CSVEVLAGGHTGELFF

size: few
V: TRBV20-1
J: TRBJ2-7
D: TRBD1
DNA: TGCAGTGCTACTCGCTTAGACAGGGGGCCCTACGAGCAGTACTTC
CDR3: CSATRLDRGPYEQYF

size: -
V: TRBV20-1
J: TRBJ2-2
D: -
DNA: TGCAGTGCTACCCCGAGAGGGGATCGGGGCACCGGGGAGCTGTTTTTT
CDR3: CSATPRGDRGTGELFF

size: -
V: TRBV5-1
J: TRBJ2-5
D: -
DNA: TGCGCCAGCAGCTTGAGGGCTAGGGATCAAGAGACCCAGTACTTC
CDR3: CASSLRARDQETQYF

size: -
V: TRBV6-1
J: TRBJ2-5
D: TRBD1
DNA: TGTGCCAGCAGGAACCACCAGGGACAGGGAGAAGAGACCCAGTACTTC
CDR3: CASRNHQGQGEETQYF